This T cell receptor beta chain comes out of a study of blood T cell repertoires in COVID-19. Looking at the study overall: The study drew acute and convalescent COVID-19 samples from the United States, Italy and Spain. Sources were T cells, B-cell-depleted T cells, or PBMCs; the material itself was cDNA or gDNA.

In this sample, this clone turned up a few times. Source study methods: From reference gene primer amplification, estimates of nucleated cell counts were derived. The protocol was immunoSEQ multiplex PCR, while the TCRdb copy is restricted to in-frame clones and leaves out a portion. V and J calls and clone size come straight from that table; D and trimming were deduced from the DNA. The table has about 270,000 clones, 80% to 90% seen once; the top ten hold approximately 10%. Germline V lookup: CDR1 SEHNR, CDR2 FQNEAQ (reference sequence). V lost 4 bases, J lost 1 base, and 12 bases stayed unmatched. The CDR3 totals 17 residues.

The receptor was derived from a woman in her seventies with acute or convalescent COVID-19. The rearrangement joins TRBV7-9 to TRBJ2-7, with 8 bases lining up with TRBD1. The sequenced sample consisted of peripheral blood. The CDR3 reads CASSSPTRTGGSYEQYF. DNA for the CDR3: TGTGCCAGCAGCTCACCAACCCGAACAGGGGGTTCCTACGAGCAGTACTTC. Full variable domain (outside the CDR3, taken from reference TRBV7-9 and TRBJ2-7): DTGVSQNPRHKITKRGQNVTFRCDPISEHNRLYWYRQTLGQGPEFLTYFQNEAQLEKSRLLSDRFSAERPKGSFSTLEIQRTEQGDSAMYLCASSSPTRTGGSYEQYFGPGTRLTVT.